The 23 T cell receptor beta chains below come from one sample, sequenced in a study of Graves' ophthalmopathy and Graves' hyperthyroidism. For repertoire sequencing, the TCR beta CDR3 regions were amplified from RNA transcripts. A first-round RT-PCR used HTBI primers, followed by a second-round multiplex PCR. Each CDR3 protein gets one entry after TCRdb re-called the multiplex PCR reads with MiXCR. The sample shows a few hundred thousand distinct CDR3 sequences, roughly 39% of them seen only once. Sequencing was done on a sample of peripheral blood or thyroid tissue (not recorded which). The source of these receptors is an adult man with Graves' hyperthyroidism.

This clonotype was observed at least ten times. The junction departs from germline at one end; a sequencing error may be responsible. V is TRBV5-8 and J is TRBJ1-5; 10 bases are a match to TRBD1. The CDR3 sequence is 15 residues long. Germline values: CDR1 SGHTS, CDR2 YDEGEE. The CDR3 DNA reads TGTGCCAGCACCTTGGGGGACAGGGGCAGTCAGCCCCAGCATTTT. Its protein is CASTLGDRGSQPQHF.

The table lists this clonotype with many counts. The genes are TRBV15 and TRBJ2-7; D unclear. Per germline, CDR1 LNHNV and CDR2 YYDKDF (reference sequence). V was clipped by 5 bases and J by 1 base, with 15 bases between them. The CDR3 totals 15 residues. CDR3 DNA: TGTGCCACCAGCCGCCCTACCATCGGATCCTACGAGCAGTACTTC. This sequence encodes CATSRPTIGSYEQYF.

This sequence joins TRBV19 and TRBJ1-2; D not certain. Deletions cut 4 bases from V and 2 bases from J, with 11 bases between. CDR3 length: 14 residues. Germline CDR1 reads LNHDA; CDR2 reads SQIVND (reference sequence). This CDR3 reads CASSNPQTNYGYTF. The DNA of the CDR3 is TGTGCCAGTAGTAACCCCCAAACAAACTATGGCTACACCTTC.

V and J are TRBV25-1 and TRBJ1-2; tentatively, D is TRBD1 (6 bases). Between the trimmed V and J ends, which lost 8 bases and 9 bases, there was a span of 16 bases. Per the germline V gene, CDR1 is MGHDK and CDR2 is SYGVNS. The CDR3 consists of 12 residues. The CDR3 nucleotides are TGTGCCAGCGTTGAAGGCAGGGGTCGCTACACCTTC. The encoded protein is CASVEGRGRYTF.

The genes are TRBV5-6 and TRBJ1-1; D remains unclear. Trimming left V 0 bases short and J 1 base short, with 10 bases between. Germline V gene lookup returns CDR1 SGHDT and CDR2 YYEEEE. This CDR3 contains 15 residues. CDR3 nucleotides: TGTGCCAGCAGCTTGGTCGAGTTGGCGAACACTGAAGCTTTCTTT. It specifies CASSLVELANTEAFF.

This clonotype was counted many times. V and J are TRBV20-1 and TRBJ1-4; D call uncertain. There are 15 residues in the CDR3. Germline assignment: CDR1 DFQATT and CDR2 SNEGSKA (reference sequence). Trimming left V 2 bases short and J 7 bases short, with 17 bases between. The CDR3 coding sequence is TGCAGTGCTAGACCGGAGGCGAATTTTGGTGAAAAACTGTTTTTT. Protein product: CSARPEANFGEKLFF.

This clonotype was detected a few times. The CDR3 DNA reads TGCAGCGTTGTCGGTGTTAGCGGCTTCTACAATGAGCAGTTCTTC. It is translated as CSVVGVSGFYNEQFF. V and J are TRBV29-1 and TRBJ2-1; a possible D gene is TRBD2 (6 bases). CDR1 is SQVTM and CDR2 is ANQGSEA in the germline V gene. This CDR3 spans 15 amino acids. V lost 4 bases to trimming and J lost 3 bases, with 16 bases between them.

Ten or more counts support this clonotype. The chain joins TRBV10-3 to TRBJ2-2; 12 nucleotides match TRBD2. The CDR3 has 16 amino acids. Trimming removed 8 bases from V and 4 bases from J; junction bases left unmatched: 8. The germline V gene has CDR1 ENHRY and CDR2 SYGVKD. CDR3 sequence: CAIGETSGRGTGELFF. Here the CDR3 DNA reads TGTGCCATCGGGGAGACTAGCGGGAGAGGCACCGGGGAGCTGTTTTTT.

This clonotype was counted only a few times. This chain's CDR3 is CATDSGPSDEQFF. The CDR3 nucleotides are TGTGCCACCGACAGCGGGCCAAGCGATGAGCAGTTCTTC. V and J are TRBV10-3 and TRBJ2-7, with D tentatively TRBD2 (6 bases). The J call may be faulty, since TRBJ2-1 better matches the DNA end. This CDR3 comprises 13 residues. Germline V gene sequence: CDR1 ENHRY, CDR2 SYGVKD.

The CDR3 DNA is TGTGCCAGCAGCTTACGGGCAGAATACTACGAGCAGTACTTC. Its translation is CASSLRAEYYEQYF. The chain combines TRBV7-9 with TRBJ2-7; D is ambiguous. Germline lookup yields CDR1 SEHNR and CDR2 FQNEAQ (reference sequence). The CDR3 is 14 residues long. V shed 2 bases and J shed 3 bases, with 11 bases lying between them.

The chain employs TRBV20-1 and TRBJ1-2; D unclear. Per the germline V gene, CDR1 is DFQATT and CDR2 is SNEGSKA (reference sequence). V was trimmed by 1 base and J by 6 bases, leaving 6 bases between them. The CDR3 is 11 amino acids. CDR3 amino acids: CSARGQDGYTF. The CDR3 DNA is TGCAGTGCTAGAGGGCAGGATGGCTACACCTTC.

V gene TRBV3-1 combines with J gene TRBJ2-7, with D possibly being TRBD1 (6 bases). Germline V gives CDR1 LGHDT, CDR2 YNNKEL (reference sequence). V was pared by 4 bases and J by 2 bases, with 12 bases between. The CDR3 extends over 14 amino acids. This chain's CDR3 is CASSRMDSTYEQYF. The CDR3 bases are TGTGCCAGCAGCCGCATGGACAGTACCTACGAGCAGTACTTC.

V is TRBV29-1 and J is TRBJ1-2, with D maybe TRBD1 (6 bases). Trimming pared 8 bases from V and 8 bases from J, leaving 18 bases between. Germline lookup yields CDR1 SQVTM and CDR2 ANQGSEA. The CDR3 runs 12 residues. CDR3 bases: TGCAGCAGCCGCGACAGGACCTGGGGCTACACCTTC. It is translated as CSSRDRTWGYTF.

The sample holds many counts of this clonotype. V gene TRBV5-1 combines with J gene TRBJ1-5, with 7 positions matching TRBD1. Germline CDR1 reads SGHRS; CDR2 reads YFSETQ. The CDR3 runs 19 residues. Trimming removed 0 bases from V and 6 bases from J; junction bases left unmatched: 18. The CDR3 DNA reads as TGCGCCAGCAGCTTGGGGCCTCAGGGGGGCAGGGGAATGGGTCAGCCCCAGCATTTT. As protein: CASSLGPQGGRGMGQPQHF.

This clonotype was seen a handful of times. The chain carries TRBV29-1 and TRBJ2-7; TRBD2 matches at 7 bases. Germline V gene data show CDR1 as SQVTM and CDR2 as ANQGSEA. V shed 6 bases, J shed 2 bases, and the junction held 4 bases outside the gene matches. The CDR3 is 12 residues long. The CDR3 bases are TGCAGCGTGGGAGGGGATCCCTACGAGCAGTACTTC. Its translation is CSVGGDPYEQYF.

Ten or more counts support this clonotype. V and J are TRBV3-1 and TRBJ1-5, with D unclear. The CDR3 is 14 residues long. Germline V gene data show CDR1 as LGHDT and CDR2 as YNNKEL (reference sequence). Trimming removed 6 bases from V and 9 bases from J, with 18 bases in between. The CDR3 region has the DNA TGTGCCAGCAGTCCGAACCTGGGCGTATCGCCCCAGCATTTT. This encodes CASSPNLGVSPQHF.

This rearrangement joins TRBV4-1 to TRBJ2-7; 12 nucleotides line up with TRBD2. Germline loops: CDR1 MGHRA, CDR2 YSYEKL. The CDR3 is made up of 17 amino acids. Germline trimming cut 1 base from V and 2 bases from J; bases unmatched to any gene: 6. CDR3 sequence (DNA): TGCGCCAGCAGCCAAGGCCCTCTAGCGGGGGGGCCCTACGAGCAGTACTTC. Its translation is CASSQGPLAGGPYEQYF.

V usage is TRBV29-1 and J usage is TRBJ2-7, with TRBD2 matching over 12 bases. TRBJ2-1 matches the DNA end more closely, so the J call is doubtful. Germline CDR1 SQVTM, CDR2 ANQGSEA. This CDR3 is 15 amino acids long. In DNA form, the CDR3 reads TGCAGCGTTGAAGATCGACTAGCGGGAGCCTTTGGGCAGTTCTTC. Its protein is CSVEDRLAGAFGQFF.

On this clonotype itself: At one of its ends the junction is not consistent with the germline gene, which may arise from a read error. The chain combines TRBV6-5 with TRBJ2-7; D is possibly TRBD1 or TRBD2 (5 bases each). The V gene's germline CDR1 is MNHEY and CDR2 SVGAGI. The CDR3 has 17 residues. Here the CDR3 DNA reads TGTGCCGGCAGTTACTCCTGGGACCCCCCTAGGGTTTACGAGCAGTACTTC. Translating it yields CAGSYSWDPPRVYEQYF.

A remark on this clonotype: This clone may be a read error of a much larger clone one base away. CDR3 sequence reads: CAGSTHTGATFDGLFF. In DNA, the CDR3 is TGTGCCGGCAGCACCCATACAGGGGCCACATTTGATGGACTGTTTTTT. The chain joins TRBV6-5 to TRBJ1-4, with TRBD1 matching over 7 bases. The CDR3 runs 16 residues. Per the germline V gene, CDR1 is MNHEY and CDR2 is SVGAGI.

The V gene is TRBV7-9, the J gene TRBJ2-6, with 14 bases that match TRBD2. The CDR3 consists of 18 residues. From germline, CDR1 is SEHNR and CDR2 FQNEAQ (reference sequence). Germline trimming cut 5 bases from V and 10 bases from J; bases unmatched to any gene: 13. The DNA of the CDR3 is TGTGCCAGCAGCCCTCGGACTCCGGGGACTAGCGGGAGAAACGTCCTGACTTTC. This translates into CASSPRTPGTSGRNVLTF. Based on the CDR3 plus reference TRBV7-9 and TRBJ2-6, the full variable domain is DTGVSQNPRHKITKRGQNVTFRCDPISEHNRLYWYRQTLGQGPEFLTYFQNEAQLEKSRLLSDRFSAERPKGSFSTLEIQRTEQGDSAMYLCASSPRTPGTSGRNVLTFGAGSRLTVL.

The V call is TRBV7-8, the J call TRBJ2-3, with D perhaps matching TRBD1 (5 bases). Between the trimmed V and J ends, which lost 4 bases and 0 bases, there was a span of 11 bases. CDR3 length: 15 amino acids. Germline-derived CDR1 and CDR2 are SGHVS and FQNEAQ. The CDR3 here is CASSSGYSSTDTQYF. The CDR3 DNA reads TGTGCCAGCAGCTCAGGGTATTCTAGCACAGATACGCAGTATTTT.

This clonotype was seen repeatedly, ten times or more. V and J are TRBV5-1 and TRBJ1-1, with TRBD1 matching over 7 bases. Unmatched junction bases numbered 10, after V lost 2 bases and J lost 6 bases. Germline assignment: CDR1 SGHRS and CDR2 YFSETQ. The CDR3 is made up of 15 amino acids. As DNA, the CDR3 is TGCGCCAGCAGCTTTAACTCAGGGGGGACAGCTGAAGCTTTCTTT. This translates into CASSFNSGGTAEAFF.